The clone carrying this T cell receptor (beta chain) turned up a few times. The antigen is not known. This entry belongs to a study of cytomegalovirus exposure and HLA in healthy donors. Study-level findings and limits: TCR beta V segments were, for the most part, productive about 87% or about 30% of the time in an earlier analysis.

Germline V gene sequence: CDR1 SGHRS, CDR2 YFSETQ. The CDR3 extends over 17 amino acids. V was clipped by 0 bases and J by 5 bases; unmatched bases: 9. The primer mix had 60 Vbeta and 13 Jbeta primers. Profiling relied on immunoSEQ multiplex PCR, and the TCRdb table lists in-frame clones only, not all of them. The repertoire holds roughly 190,000 clones, 60% to 80% seen once, with about 3.4% in the top ten. Sequencing was done on a sample of PBMCs. This receptor was taken from a female donor in good health and CMV-seronegative. The chain has TRBV5-1 and TRBJ2-1; 9 bases match TRBD2. For the CDR3, the DNA is TGCGCCAGCAGCTTGGGCAGCGGGAGGCCATCAAACAATGAGCAGTTCTTC. As protein: CASSLGSGRPSNNEQFF. Filled out from reference TRBV5-1 and TRBJ2-1, the complete variable domain reads KAGVTQTPRYLIKTRGQQVTLSCSPISGHRSVSWYQQTPGQGLQFLFEYFSETQRNKGNFPGRFSGRQFSNSRSEMNVSTLELGDSALYLCASSLGSGRPSNNEQFFGPGTRLTVL.